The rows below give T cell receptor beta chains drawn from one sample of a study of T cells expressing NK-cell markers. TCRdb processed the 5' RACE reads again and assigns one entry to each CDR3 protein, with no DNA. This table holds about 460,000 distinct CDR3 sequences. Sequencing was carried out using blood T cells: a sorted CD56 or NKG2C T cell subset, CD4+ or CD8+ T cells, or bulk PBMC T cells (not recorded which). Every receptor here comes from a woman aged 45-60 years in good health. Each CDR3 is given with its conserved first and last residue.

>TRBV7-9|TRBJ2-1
CASSLAAIYNEQFF
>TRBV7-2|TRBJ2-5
CASSLRQGGQTQYF
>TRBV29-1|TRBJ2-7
CSAKAAQSAYEQYF
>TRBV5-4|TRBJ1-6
CASSSIPREPLHF
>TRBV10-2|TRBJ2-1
CASSEIRIARQFF
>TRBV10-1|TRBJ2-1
CASSESGRGTYNEQFF
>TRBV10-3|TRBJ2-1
CAIATKTSNYNEQFF
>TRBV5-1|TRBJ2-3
CASSLITGSTDTQYF
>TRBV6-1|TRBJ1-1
CASSVRINTEAFF
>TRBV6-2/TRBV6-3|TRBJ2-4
CASSYDRNIQYF
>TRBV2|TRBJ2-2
CASSEAETGELFF
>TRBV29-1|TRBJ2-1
CSVEGALAGVSNEQFF
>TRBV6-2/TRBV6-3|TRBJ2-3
CASSYLRDSGDTQYF
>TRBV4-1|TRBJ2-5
CASSHLRNLAGGETQYF
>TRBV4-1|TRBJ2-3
CASSHQRADTQYF
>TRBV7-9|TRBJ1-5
CASSTGQMNQPQHF
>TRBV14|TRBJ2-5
CASSQDLGPQETQYF
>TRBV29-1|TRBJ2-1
CSGRDSSHEQFF
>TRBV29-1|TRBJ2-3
CSVERLAGVSTDTQYF
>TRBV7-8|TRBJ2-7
CASSLVGRGAEQYF
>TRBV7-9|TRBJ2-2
CASSLPGLAATTGELFF
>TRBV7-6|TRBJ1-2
CASSLPGTAYTF
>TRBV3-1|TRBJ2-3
CASRQGLRTQYF
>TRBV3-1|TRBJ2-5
CASSLRGTSGSMRETQYF
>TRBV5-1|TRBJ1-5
CASSPGGWNQPQHF
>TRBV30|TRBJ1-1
CAWSDRDTEAFF
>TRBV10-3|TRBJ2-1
CAISDQGSTTYNEQFF
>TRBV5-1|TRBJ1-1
CASSLGQPNTEAFF
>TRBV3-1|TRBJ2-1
CASSQGRGGYNEQFF
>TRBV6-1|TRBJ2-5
CASSEIGRGGQETQYF
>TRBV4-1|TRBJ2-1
CASSQITRRSYNEQFF
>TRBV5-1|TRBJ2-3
CASSLTGPRDTQYF
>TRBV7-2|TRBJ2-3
CASSLGIRAVHTDTQYF
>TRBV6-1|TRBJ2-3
CAGSWGGTSGRTTDTQYF
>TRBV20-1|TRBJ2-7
CSAKRTGASEQYF
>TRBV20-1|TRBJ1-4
CSARVPGAFATNEKLFF
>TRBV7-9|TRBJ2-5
CASSLGGTEQETQYF
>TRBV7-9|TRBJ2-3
CASSPGLAGGPTDTQYF
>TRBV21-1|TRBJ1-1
CASSNRVRANTEAFF
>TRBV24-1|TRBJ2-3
CATSDAGTPNTDTQYF
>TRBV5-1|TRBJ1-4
CASSLLGANEKLFF
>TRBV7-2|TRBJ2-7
CASSFSPGTVYEQYF
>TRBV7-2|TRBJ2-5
CASSAPRGAETQYF
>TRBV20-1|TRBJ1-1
CSARPGTGRITEAFF
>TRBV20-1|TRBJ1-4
CSAREATATNEKLFF